This T cell receptor beta chain was sequenced during a study of T cell responses to AZD1222 COVID-19 vaccine. Study observations and caveats: Spike regions recognized by vaccine-associated CD4 TCRs spanned the protein, led by 160-218 and 743-854. The study identified only six AZD1222 recipients as seropositive at baseline. The donor group comprised mostly white British people and more females; the analysis possibly underestimated clonal diversity. Nearly half of the spike-specific TCRs reportedly recognize variant regions that carry no mutations.

The table came from immunoSEQ multiplex PCR; TCRdb's copy has only in-frame clones and leaves some out. The sample shows 86,000 or so clones, around nine tenths of them seen only once. Germline V gene sequence: CDR1 LGHDT, CDR2 YNNKEL (reference sequence). The CDR3 covers 12 residues. Trimming took 2 bases from V and 8 from J, leaving 7 bases between them. This clone came up once. As yet, its antigen is unknown. This TCR was recovered from an adult who received the AZD1222 COVID-19 vaccine. Sequencing used peripheral blood, obtained 28 days after the second AZD1222 dose. The chain is built from TRBV3-1 (or the pseudogene TRBV3-2) and TRBJ1-3; D uncertain. DNA of the CDR3: TGTGCCAGCAGCCAACGGTGGGACACCATATATTTT. Amino acids: CASSQRWDTIYF.